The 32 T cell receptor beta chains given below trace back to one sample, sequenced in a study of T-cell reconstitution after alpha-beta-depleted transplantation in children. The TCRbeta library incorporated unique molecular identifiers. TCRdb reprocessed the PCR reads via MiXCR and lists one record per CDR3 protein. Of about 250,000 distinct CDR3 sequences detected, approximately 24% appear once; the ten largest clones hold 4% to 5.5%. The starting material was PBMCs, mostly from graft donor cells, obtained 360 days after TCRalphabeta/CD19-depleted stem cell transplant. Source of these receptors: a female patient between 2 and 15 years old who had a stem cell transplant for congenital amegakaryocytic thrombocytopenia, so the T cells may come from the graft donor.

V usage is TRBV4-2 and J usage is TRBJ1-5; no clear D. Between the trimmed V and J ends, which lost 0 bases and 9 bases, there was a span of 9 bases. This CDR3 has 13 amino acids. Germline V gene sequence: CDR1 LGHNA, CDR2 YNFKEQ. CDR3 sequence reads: CASSQESDRPQHF. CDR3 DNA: TGTGCCAGCAGCCAAGAAAGTGATCGGCCCCAGCATTTT.

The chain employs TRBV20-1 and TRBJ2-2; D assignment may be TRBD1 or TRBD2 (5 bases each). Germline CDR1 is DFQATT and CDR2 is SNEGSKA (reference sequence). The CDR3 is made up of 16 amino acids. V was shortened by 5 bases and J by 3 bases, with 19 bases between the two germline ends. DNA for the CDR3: TGCAGTGCTCCACGAGGGGACGAGACCTACACCGGGGAGCTGTTTTTT. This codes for CSAPRGDETYTGELFF.

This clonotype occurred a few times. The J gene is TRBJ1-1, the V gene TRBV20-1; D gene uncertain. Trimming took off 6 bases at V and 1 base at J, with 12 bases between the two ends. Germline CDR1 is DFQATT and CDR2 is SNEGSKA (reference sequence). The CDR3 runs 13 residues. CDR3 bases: TGCAGTGCCCCGCGCGGTACGAACACTGAAGCTTTCTTT. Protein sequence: CSAPRGTNTEAFF.

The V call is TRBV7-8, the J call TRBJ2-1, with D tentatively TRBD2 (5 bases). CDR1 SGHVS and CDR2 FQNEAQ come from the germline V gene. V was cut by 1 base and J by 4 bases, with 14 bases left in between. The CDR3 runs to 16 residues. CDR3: CASSLVVGGIYNEQFF. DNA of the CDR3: TGTGCCAGCAGCTTAGTAGTCGGAGGAATTTACAATGAGCAGTTCTTC. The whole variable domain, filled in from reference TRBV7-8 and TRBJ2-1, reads GAGVSQSPRYKVAKRGQDVALRCDPISGHVSLFWYQQALGQGPEFLTYFQNEAQLDKSGLPSDRFFAERPEGSVSTLKIQRTQQEDSAVYLCASSLVVGGIYNEQFFGPGTRLTVL.

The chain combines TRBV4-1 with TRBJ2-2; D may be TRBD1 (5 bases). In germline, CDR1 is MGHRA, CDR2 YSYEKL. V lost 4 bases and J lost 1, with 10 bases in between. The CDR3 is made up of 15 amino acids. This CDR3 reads CASSRTQGNTGELFF. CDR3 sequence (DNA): TGCGCCAGCAGCCGCACGCAGGGGAACACCGGGGAGCTGTTTTTT.

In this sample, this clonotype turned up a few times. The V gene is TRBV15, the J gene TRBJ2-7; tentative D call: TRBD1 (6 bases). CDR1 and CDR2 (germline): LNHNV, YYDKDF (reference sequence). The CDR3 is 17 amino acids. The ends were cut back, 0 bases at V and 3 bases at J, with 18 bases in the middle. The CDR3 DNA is TGTGCCACCAGCAGAGATCTTGGGAACAGGGTGTTCTACGAGCAGTACTTC. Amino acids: CATSRDLGNRVFYEQYF.

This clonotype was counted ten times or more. CDR3 protein: CASSWSSYEQYF. The CDR3 DNA is TGTGCCAGCAGTTGGAGCTCCTACGAGCAGTACTTC. The chain joins TRBV12-3 or TRBV12-4 to TRBJ2-7; D not certain. CDR3 size: 12 residues. The V end was cut by 4 bases, the J end by 0 bases, with 4 bases between.

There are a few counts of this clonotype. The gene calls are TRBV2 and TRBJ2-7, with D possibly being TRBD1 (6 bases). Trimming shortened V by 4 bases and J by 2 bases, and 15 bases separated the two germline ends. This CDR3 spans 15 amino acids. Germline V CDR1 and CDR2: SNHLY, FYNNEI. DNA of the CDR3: TGTGCCAGCAGTGCGCACAAGACAGGACCCTACGAGCAGTACTTC. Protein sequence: CASSAHKTGPYEQYF.

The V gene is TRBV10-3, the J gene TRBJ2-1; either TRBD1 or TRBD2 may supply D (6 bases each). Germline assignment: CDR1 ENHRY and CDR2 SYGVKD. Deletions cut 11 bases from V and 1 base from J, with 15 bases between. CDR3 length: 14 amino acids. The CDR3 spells CAVSRGRSYNEQFF. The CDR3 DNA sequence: TGTGCCGTAAGTCGGGGGCGATCCTACAATGAGCAGTTCTTC.

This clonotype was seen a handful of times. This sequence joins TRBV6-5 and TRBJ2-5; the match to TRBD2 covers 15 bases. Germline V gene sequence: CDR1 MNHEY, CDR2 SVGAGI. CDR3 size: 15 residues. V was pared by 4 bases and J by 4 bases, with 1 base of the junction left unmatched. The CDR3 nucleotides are TGTGCCAGCAGTTTGGGACTAGCGGGGGGAGAGACCCAGTACTTC. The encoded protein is CASSLGLAGGETQYF.

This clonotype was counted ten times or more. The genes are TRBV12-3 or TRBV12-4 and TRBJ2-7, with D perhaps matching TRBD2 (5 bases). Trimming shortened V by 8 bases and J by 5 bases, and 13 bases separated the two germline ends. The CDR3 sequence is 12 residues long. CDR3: CASGIYGNEQYF. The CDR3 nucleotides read TGTGCCAGCGGGATCTACGGGAACGAGCAGTACTTC.

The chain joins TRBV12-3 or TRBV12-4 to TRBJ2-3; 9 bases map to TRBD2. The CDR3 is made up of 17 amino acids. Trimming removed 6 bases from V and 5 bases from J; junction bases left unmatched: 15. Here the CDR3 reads CASRGWGLAGDGDTQYF. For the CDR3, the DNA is TGTGCCAGCAGGGGGTGGGGATTAGCGGGAGATGGAGATACGCAGTATTTT.

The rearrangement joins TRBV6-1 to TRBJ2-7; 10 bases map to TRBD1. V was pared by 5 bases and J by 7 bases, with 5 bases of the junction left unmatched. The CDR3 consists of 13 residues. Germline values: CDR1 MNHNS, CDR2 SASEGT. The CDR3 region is CASSRQGAGEQYF. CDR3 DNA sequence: TGTGCCAGCAGTAGACAGGGGGCTGGTGAGCAGTACTTC.

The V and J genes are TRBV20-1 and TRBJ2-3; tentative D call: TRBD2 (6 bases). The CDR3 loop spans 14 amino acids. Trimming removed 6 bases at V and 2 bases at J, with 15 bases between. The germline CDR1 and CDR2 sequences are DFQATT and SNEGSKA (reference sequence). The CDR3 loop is CSAAGPTDTDTQYF. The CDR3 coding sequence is TGCAGTGCCGCGGGACCGACAGACACAGATACGCAGTATTTT.

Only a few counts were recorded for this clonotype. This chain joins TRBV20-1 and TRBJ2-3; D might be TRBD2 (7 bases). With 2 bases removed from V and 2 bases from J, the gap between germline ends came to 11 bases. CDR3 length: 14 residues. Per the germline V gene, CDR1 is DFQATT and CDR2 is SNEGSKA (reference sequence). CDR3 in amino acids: CSARTGGPTDTQYF. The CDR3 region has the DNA TGCAGTGCTAGAACCGGGGGGCCCACAGATACGCAGTATTTT.

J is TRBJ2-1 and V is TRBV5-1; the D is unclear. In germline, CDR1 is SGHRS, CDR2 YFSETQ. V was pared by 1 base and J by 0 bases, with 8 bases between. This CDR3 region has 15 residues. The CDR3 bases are TGCGCCAGCAGCTTGACAGCGAGCTCCTACAATGAGCAGTTCTTC. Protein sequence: CASSLTASSYNEQFF.

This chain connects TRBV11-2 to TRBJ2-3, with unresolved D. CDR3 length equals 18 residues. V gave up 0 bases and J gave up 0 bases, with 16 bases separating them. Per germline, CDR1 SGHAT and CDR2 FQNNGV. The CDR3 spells CASSLEGDWIASTDTQYF. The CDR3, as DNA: TGTGCCAGCAGCTTAGAAGGAGACTGGATTGCTAGCACAGATACGCAGTATTTT.

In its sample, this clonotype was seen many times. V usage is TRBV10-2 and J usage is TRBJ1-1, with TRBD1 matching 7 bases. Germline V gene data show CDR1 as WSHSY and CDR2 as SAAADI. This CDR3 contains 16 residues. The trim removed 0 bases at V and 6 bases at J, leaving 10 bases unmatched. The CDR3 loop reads CASSESTGNAGAEAFF. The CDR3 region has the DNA TGCGCCAGCAGTGAGTCGACAGGGAACGCAGGGGCTGAAGCTTTCTTT.

For the CDR3, the DNA is TGTGCTAGTGGCCGGGACCCCGGGAGGGATCAGCCCCAGCATTTT. Amino acids: CASGRDPGRDQPQHF. The chain uses TRBV12-5 and TRBJ1-5; D might be TRBD1 (5 bases). Looked up from germline, CDR1 is LGHNT and CDR2 is FRNRAP. V lost 6 bases and J lost 5, with 17 bases in between. The CDR3 has 15 residues.

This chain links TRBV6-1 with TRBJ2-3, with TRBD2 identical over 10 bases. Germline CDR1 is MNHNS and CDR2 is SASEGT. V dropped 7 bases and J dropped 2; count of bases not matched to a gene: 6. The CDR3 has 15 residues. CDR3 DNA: TGTGCCAGCACTCTAAGCGGGGGGGACACAGATACGCAGTATTTT. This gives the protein CASTLSGGDTDTQYF.

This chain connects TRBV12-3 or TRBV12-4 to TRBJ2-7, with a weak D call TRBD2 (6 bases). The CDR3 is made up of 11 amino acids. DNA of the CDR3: TGTGCCAGCAGTCGGGACTCCTTTGTTTCCGTC. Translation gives CASSRDSFVSV.

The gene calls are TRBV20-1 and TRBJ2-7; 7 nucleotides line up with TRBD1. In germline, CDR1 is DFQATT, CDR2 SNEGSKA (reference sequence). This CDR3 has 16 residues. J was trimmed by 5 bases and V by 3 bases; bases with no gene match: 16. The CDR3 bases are TGCAGTGCTAGTCCACCAACAGGGGATGAGGGCGACGAGCAGTACTTC. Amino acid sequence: CSASPPTGDEGDEQYF.

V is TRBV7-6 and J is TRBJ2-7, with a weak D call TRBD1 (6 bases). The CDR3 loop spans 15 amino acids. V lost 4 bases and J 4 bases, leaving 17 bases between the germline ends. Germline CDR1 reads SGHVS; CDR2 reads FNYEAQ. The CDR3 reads CASSSKRDTSYEQYF. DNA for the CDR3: TGTGCCAGCAGCTCAAAGAGGGACACTTCATACGAGCAGTACTTC.

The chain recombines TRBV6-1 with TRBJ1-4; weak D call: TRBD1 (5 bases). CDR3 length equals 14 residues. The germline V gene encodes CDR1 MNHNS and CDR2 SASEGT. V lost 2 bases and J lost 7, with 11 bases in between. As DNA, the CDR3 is TGTGCCAGCAGTGAAAGGAGAGGGACTGAAAAACTGTTTTTT. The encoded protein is CASSERRGTEKLFF.

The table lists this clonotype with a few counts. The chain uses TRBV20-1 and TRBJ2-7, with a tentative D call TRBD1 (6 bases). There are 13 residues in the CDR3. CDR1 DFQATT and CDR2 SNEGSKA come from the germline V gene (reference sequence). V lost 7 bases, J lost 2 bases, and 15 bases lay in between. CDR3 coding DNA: TGCAGTGTTTTTAAAGGGGGACCCTACGAGCAGTACTTC. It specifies CSVFKGGPYEQYF.

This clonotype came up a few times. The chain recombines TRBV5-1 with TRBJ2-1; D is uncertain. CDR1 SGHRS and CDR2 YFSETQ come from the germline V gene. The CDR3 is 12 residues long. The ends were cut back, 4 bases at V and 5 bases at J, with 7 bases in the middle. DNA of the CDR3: TGCGCCAGCAGCCCCCTCCACAATGAGCAGTTCTTC. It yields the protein CASSPLHNEQFF. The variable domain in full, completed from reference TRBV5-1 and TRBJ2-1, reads KAGVTQTPRYLIKTRGQQVTLSCSPISGHRSVSWYQQTPGQGLQFLFEYFSETQRNKGNFPGRFSGRQFSNSRSEMNVSTLELGDSALYLCASSPLHNEQFFGPGTRLTVL.

The CDR3 sequence is CASSDLFSGEAGQETQYF. CDR3 in DNA: TGTGCCAGCAGTGACCTATTTAGCGGGGAAGCCGGCCAAGAGACCCAGTACTTC. The chain couples TRBV25-1 to TRBJ2-5; TRBD2 matches 8 bases. V was pared by 3 bases and J by 1 base, with 13 bases of the junction left unmatched. The CDR3 runs 18 residues. Germline V lookup: CDR1 MGHDK, CDR2 SYGVNS.

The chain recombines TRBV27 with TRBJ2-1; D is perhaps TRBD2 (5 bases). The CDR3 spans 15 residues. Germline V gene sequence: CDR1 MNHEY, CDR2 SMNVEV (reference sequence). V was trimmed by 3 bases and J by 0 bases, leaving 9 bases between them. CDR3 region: CASSFGVDSYNEQFF. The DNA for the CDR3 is TGTGCCAGCAGTTTCGGGGTCGACTCCTACAATGAGCAGTTCTTC.

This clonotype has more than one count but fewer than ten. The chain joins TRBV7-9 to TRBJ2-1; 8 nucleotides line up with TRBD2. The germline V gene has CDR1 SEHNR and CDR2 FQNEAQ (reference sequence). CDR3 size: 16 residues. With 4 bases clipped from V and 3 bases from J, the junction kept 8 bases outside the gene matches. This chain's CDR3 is CASSSGAGDIYNEQFF. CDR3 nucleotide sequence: TGTGCCAGCAGCTCCGGAGCGGGAGACATCTACAATGAGCAGTTCTTC.

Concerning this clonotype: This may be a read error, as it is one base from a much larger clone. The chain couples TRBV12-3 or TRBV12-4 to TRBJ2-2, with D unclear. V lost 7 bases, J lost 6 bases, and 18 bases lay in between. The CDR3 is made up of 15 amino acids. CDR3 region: CASTPGAAEAGELFF. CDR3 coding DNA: TGTGCCAGCACCCCCGGCGCGGCGGAAGCCGGGGAGCTGTTTTTT.

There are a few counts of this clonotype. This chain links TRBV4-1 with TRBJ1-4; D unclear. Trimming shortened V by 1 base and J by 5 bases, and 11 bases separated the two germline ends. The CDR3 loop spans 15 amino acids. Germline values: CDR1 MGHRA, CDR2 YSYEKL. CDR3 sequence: CASSQVVRTNEKLFF. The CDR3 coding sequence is TGCGCCAGCAGCCAAGTTGTCCGGACGAATGAAAAACTGTTTTTT.

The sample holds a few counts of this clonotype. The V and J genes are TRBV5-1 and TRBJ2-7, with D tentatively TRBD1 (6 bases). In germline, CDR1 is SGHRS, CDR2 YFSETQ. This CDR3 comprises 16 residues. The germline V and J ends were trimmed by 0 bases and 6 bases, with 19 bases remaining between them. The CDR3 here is CASSLALGHRIGEQYF. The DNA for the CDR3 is TGCGCCAGCAGCTTGGCCCTGGGACATCGTATAGGCGAGCAGTACTTC.